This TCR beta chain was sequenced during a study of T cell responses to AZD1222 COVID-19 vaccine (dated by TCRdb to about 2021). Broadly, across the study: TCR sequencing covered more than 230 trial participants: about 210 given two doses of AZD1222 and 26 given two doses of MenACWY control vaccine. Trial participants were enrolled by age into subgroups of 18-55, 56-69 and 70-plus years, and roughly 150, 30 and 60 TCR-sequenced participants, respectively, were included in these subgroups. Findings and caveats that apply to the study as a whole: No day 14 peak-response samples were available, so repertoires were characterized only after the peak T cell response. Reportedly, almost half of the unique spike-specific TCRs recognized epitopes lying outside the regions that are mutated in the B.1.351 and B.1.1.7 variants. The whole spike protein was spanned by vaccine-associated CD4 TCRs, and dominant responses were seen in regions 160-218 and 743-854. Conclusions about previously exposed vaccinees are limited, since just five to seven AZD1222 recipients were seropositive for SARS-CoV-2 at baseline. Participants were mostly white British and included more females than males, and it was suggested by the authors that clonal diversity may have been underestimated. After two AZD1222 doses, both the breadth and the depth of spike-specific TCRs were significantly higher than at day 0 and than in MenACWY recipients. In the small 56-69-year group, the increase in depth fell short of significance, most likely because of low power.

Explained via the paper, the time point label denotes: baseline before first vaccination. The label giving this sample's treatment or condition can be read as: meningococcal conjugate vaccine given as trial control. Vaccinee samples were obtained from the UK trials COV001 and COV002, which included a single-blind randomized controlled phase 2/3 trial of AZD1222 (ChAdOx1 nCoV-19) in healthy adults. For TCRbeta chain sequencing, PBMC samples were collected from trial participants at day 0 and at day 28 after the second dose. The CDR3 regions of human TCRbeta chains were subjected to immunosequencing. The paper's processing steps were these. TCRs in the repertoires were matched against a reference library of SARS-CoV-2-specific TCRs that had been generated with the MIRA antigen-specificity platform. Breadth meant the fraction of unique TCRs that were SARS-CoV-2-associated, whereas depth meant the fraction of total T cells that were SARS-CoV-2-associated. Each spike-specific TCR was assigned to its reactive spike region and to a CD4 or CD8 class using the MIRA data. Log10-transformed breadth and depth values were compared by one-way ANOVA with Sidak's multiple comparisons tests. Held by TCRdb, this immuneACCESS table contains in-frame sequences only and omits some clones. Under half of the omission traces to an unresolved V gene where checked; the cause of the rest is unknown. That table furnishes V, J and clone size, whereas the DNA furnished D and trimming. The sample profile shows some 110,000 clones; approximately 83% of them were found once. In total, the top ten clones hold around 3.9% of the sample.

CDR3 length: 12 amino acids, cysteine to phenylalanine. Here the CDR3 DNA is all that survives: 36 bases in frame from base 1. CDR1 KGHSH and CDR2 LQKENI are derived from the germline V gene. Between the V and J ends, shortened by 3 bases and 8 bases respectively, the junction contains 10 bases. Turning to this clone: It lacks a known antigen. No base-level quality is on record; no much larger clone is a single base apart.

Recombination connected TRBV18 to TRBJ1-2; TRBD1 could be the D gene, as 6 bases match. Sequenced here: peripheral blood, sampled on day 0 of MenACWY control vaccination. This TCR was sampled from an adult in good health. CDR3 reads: CASSPGARGYTF. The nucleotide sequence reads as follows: TGTGCCAGCTCACCGGGGGCGAGGGGCTACACCTTC.